The 32 T cell receptor beta chains below all came from one sample that was sequenced in a study of T cell clonality in common variable immunodeficiency (dated by TCRdb to about 2015). Which antigens these TCRs recognize remains unknown. Receptors were amplified or captured by the immunoSEQ multiplex PCR assay. TCRdb carries this immuneACCESS record with in-frame sequences only. Its versions omit some clonotypes, under half of them owing to an unresolved V gene in the studies checked, with the rest unexplained. This sample has approximately 38,000 clones in the table, none counted a single time. Together, the top ten hold roughly 5.5% of the sample. What the research found in general, with its limitations: Fewer deletions and N-nucleotide insertions were reportedly observed in CVID TCRbeta sequences, and highly modified clones with 13 or more V deletions were reportedly absent from CVID TCRbeta sequences.

Sequencing used peripheral blood mononuclear cells. These receptors were taken from a human donor with common variable immunodeficiency.

This clone was detected many times. The read ends 3 residues shy of where the CDR3 ends; the end is completed using the germline J gene. The gene calls are TRBV15 and TRBJ2-7; D is undetermined. CDR3 length: 12 amino acids. V shed 0 bases and J shed 4 bases, with 4 bases lying between them. CDR1 is LNHNV, CDR2 YYDKDF, per germline (reference sequence). The sequenced CDR3 bases are TGTGCCACCAGCAGAGATCAGTACGAG. Protein sequence: CATSRDQYE. The full CDR3 sequence reads CATSRDQYEQYF.

This clone was picked up many times. With the read ending 3 residues before the CDR3 end, the germline J gene is used to fill in that end. V is TRBV28 and J is TRBJ2-1, with 12 bases matching TRBD2. V was pared by 5 bases and J by 7 bases, with 9 bases of the junction left unmatched. Germline loops: CDR1 MDHEN, CDR2 SYDVKM. The length of the CDR3 is 16 residues. CDR3 bases read: TGTGCCAGCAGTCCATCTCTAGCGGGAGGGTTTAATGAG. Its protein is CASSPSLAGGFNE. The entire CDR3 reads CASSPSLAGGFNEQFF.

A word on this clone: The CDR3 is cut off 3 residues early in the read; its end comes from the germline J gene. The chain links TRBV30 to TRBJ1-2; TRBD1 matches at 8 bases. Trimming took 0 bases from V and 6 from J; bases not matched to a gene: 9. CDR3 length equals 15 residues. CDR1 is GTSNPN, CDR2 SVGIG, per germline (reference sequence). The CDR3 DNA, read in part, is TGTGCCTGGAGTGTACTAGGGGCAGGGGGCCATGGC. Encoded protein: CAWSVLGAGGHG. The full CDR3 protein is CAWSVLGAGGHGYTF.

This clone was observed many times. The read gets to within 3 residues of the CDR3 end, and the germline J gene fills in the rest. The rearrangement links TRBV20-1 to TRBJ1-1, with TRBD1 matching 9 bases. Germline lookup yields CDR1 DFQATT and CDR2 SNEGSKA (reference sequence). The junction had 16 bases not matched to a gene; V was cut back by 6 bases and J by 5 bases. CDR3 length: 16 residues. The DNA read from the CDR3 is TGCAGTGCAGCATCCGGGACAGGGAGGGAGGGGACTGAA. Its translation: CSAASGTGREGTE. The entire CDR3 is CSAASGTGREGTEAFF.

The sequenced part of the CDR3 DNA is TGCGCCAGCAGCCTCGGACAGGGAGGCATTGGCACTGAA. Amino acid sequence: CASSLGQGGIGTE. The entire CDR3 sequence reads CASSLGQGGIGTEAFF. The chain carries TRBV5-1 and TRBJ1-1; 8 nucleotides line up with TRBD1. The missing CDR3 end, 3 residues past where the read stops, is filled in from the germline J gene. Germline V CDR1 and CDR2: SGHRS, YFSETQ. Losses at the gene ends were 4 bases for V and 4 bases for J; bases not matched to a gene: 12. The CDR3 has 16 residues. Supplemented by reference TRBV5-1 and TRBJ1-1, the full variable domain reads KAGVTQTPRYLIKTRGQQVTLSCSPISGHRSVSWYQQTPGQGLQFLFEYFSETQRNKGNFPGRFSGRQFSNSRSEMNVSTLELGDSALYLCASSLGQGGIGTEAFFGQGTRLTVV.

As for this clone: Coverage ceases 3 residues before the CDR3 finishes, and the germline J gene fills in the end. The chain recombines TRBV19 with TRBJ1-2; TRBD1 agrees at 9 bases. Per the germline V gene, CDR1 is LNHDA and CDR2 is SQIVND (reference sequence). The CDR3 runs 15 residues. Partial CDR3 DNA: TGTGCCAGTAGTATTTTCTTGGACAGGGGTGAAGGC. Its translation is CASSIFLDRGEG. From start to end, the CDR3 is CASSIFLDRGEGYTF.

This clone was counted a few times. The CDR3 end falls 3 residues outside the read, so it is completed with the germline J gene. This chain links TRBV6-4 with TRBJ2-5; 7 nucleotides line up with TRBD1. V lost 5 bases and J lost 3; bases outside the gene matches: 9. In germline, CDR1 is MRHNA, CDR2 SNTAGT. This CDR3 is built from 15 residues. Here the CDR3 reads CASSTKGQVKETQYF. CDR3 DNA, as far as it was read: TGTGCCAGCAGTACTAAAGGACAGGTGAAAGAGACC.

A note on this clone: The CDR3 extends 3 residues past the end of the read, so its final part is completed from the germline J gene. The chain has TRBV18 and TRBJ2-6; D unclear. Germline V gene data show CDR1 as KGHSH and CDR2 as LQKENI. Trimming pared 3 bases from V and 1 base from J, leaving 13 bases between. The CDR3 contains 17 residues. CDR3 loop: CASSPSLIPSGANVLTF. Incomplete CDR3 DNA: TGTGCCAGCTCACCTTCTCTAATTCCTTCTGGGGCCAACGTC.

This clone turned up a few times. Read data end 3 residues before the CDR3 end; the end is taken from the germline J gene. The rearrangement links TRBV11-3 to TRBJ1-6; 8 bases are a match to TRBD1. Germline-derived CDR1 and CDR2 are SGHNT and YENEEA. This CDR3 contains 14 residues. Unmatched junction bases numbered 8, after V lost 8 bases and J lost 8 bases. CDR3 bases read: TGTGCCAGCGTCCAGGGGGCGTTGGATTCACCC. It yields the protein CASVQGALDSP. The whole CDR3 is CASVQGALDSPLHF. The complete variable domain, with remaining parts taken from reference TRBV11-3 and TRBJ1-6, reads EAGVVQSPRYKIIEKKQPVAFWCNPISGHNTLYWYLQNLGQGPELLIRYENEEAVDDSQLPKDRFSAERLKGVDSTLKIQPAELGDSAVYLCASVQGALDSPLHFGNGTRLTVT.

This clone has more than one count but fewer than ten. Partial CDR3 DNA: TGTGCCAGCAGTGGGGTGGACAGGGGATTAGATACG. Translated: CASSGVDRGLDT. The full CDR3 sequence reads CASSGVDRGLDTQYF. The V and J genes are TRBV2 and TRBJ2-3; TRBD1 matches 9 bases. The read ends 3 residues shy of where the CDR3 ends; the end is completed using the germline J gene. The CDR3 is 15 amino acids. Germline CDR1 SNHLY, CDR2 FYNNEI. With V trimmed by 4 bases and J by 5 bases, 7 bases remained unmatched.

This clone was observed a few times. The read halts 3 residues ahead of the CDR3 end, with the missing end drawn from the germline J gene. The chain recombines TRBV7-8 with TRBJ1-1; 7 bases fit TRBD1. V lost 5 bases, J lost 3 bases, and 3 bases stayed unmatched. Germline V gene sequence: CDR1 SGHVS, CDR2 FQNEAQ. The CDR3 is made up of 13 amino acids. The CDR3 spells CASSLTGDTEAFF. The covered CDR3 bases are TGTGCCAGCAGCCTAACAGGGGACACTGAA.

As concerns this clone: The CDR3 end is not reached by the read, which stops 3 residues before it; the germline J gene fills it in. This chain links TRBV7-2 with TRBJ1-2; 7 bases line up with TRBD1. The J segment lost 7 bases and the V segment lost 5 bases, leaving 10 bases of the junction unmatched. CDR3 length: 14 amino acids. Per germline, CDR1 SGHTA and CDR2 FQGNSA. CDR3 in amino acids: CASSENDRVSGYTF. The sequenced part of the CDR3 DNA is TGTGCCAGCAGCGAGAACGACAGGGTCAGTGGC.

To note about this clone: The CDR3 end lies 3 residues beyond the end of the read and is filled in from the germline J gene. V gene TRBV30 combines with J gene TRBJ2-5, with TRBD1 matching 7 bases. Germline V gene sequence: CDR1 GTSNPN, CDR2 SVGIG (reference sequence). Germline trimming cut 4 bases from V and 2 bases from J; bases unmatched to any gene: 7. The CDR3 loop spans 14 amino acids. CDR3 DNA, as far as it was read: TGTGCCTGGACGAGGACAGGCGATCAAGAGACC. Encoded protein: CAWTRTGDQET. The entire CDR3 reads CAWTRTGDQETQYF.

This clone has just a few counts. The read gets to within 3 residues of the CDR3 end, and the germline J gene fills in the rest. The chain recombines TRBV7-9 with TRBJ1-2; 7 bases match TRBD1. Germline trimming cut 5 bases from V and 4 bases from J; bases unmatched to any gene: 4. The CDR3 has 13 residues. CDR1 and CDR2 (germline): SEHNR, FQNEAQ (reference sequence). The sequenced part of the CDR3 DNA is TGTGCCAGCAGCCCCGACAGGGTCTATGGC. Encoded protein: CASSPDRVYG. The whole CDR3 reads CASSPDRVYGYTF.

This clone was detected many times. The read ends 3 residues before the CDR3 terminus; that terminus is restored from the germline J gene. V usage is TRBV19 and J usage is TRBJ2-3; perhaps TRBD1 as D (5 bases). Germline-derived CDR1 and CDR2 are LNHDA and SQIVND (reference sequence). Trimming took 7 bases from V and 6 from J, leaving 8 bases between them. The CDR3 length is 11 residues. The CDR3 is CASKKGDTQYF. The sequenced CDR3 bases are TGTGCCAGTAAGAAGGGGGATACG. The full variable domain, with the rest looked up from reference TRBV19 and TRBJ2-3, is DGGITQSPKYLFRKEGQNVTLSCEQNLNHDAMYWYRQDPGQGLRLIYYSQIVNDFQKGDIAEGYSVSREKKESFPLTVTSAQKNPTAFYLCASKKGDTQYFGPGTRLTVL.

The sample holds a few counts of this clone. The sequence runs out 3 residues before the end of the CDR3; the remainder is reconstructed from the germline J gene. V and J are TRBV19 and TRBJ1-2; 8 bases are a match to TRBD1. The CDR3 is 13 amino acids. The ends lost 3 bases at V and 3 bases at J; junction bases unmatched: 0. Germline CDR1 and CDR2: LNHDA and SQIVND (reference sequence). This CDR3 is CASSMTGDYGYTF. Incomplete CDR3 DNA: TGTGCCAGTAGTATGACAGGGGACTATGGC.

This clone turned up a few times. Other DNA sequences within the sample encode an identical CDR3. The CDR3 sequence is CASSPGASGAYEQYF. The CDR3 bases that were read are TGTGCCAGCAGCCCCGGGGCGAGCGGGGCCTACGAG. The chain links TRBV7-3 to TRBJ2-7; 7 nucleotides line up with TRBD2. The read ends 3 residues early relative to the CDR3; the germline J gene fills the gap. This CDR3 contains 15 residues. After removal of 5 bases from V and 2 bases from J, the junction contained 9 bases not matched to a gene. CDR1 and CDR2 from the germline V gene are SGHTA and FQGTGA.

This clone was seen a few times. The read stops 3 residues short of the end of the CDR3; the missing end is completed from the germline J gene. The chain combines TRBV30 with TRBJ1-1; tentative D call: TRBD1 (6 bases). From germline, CDR1 is GTSNPN and CDR2 SVGIG (reference sequence). The CDR3 totals 14 residues. V lost 5 bases and J 1 base, leaving 14 bases between the germline ends. The covered CDR3 bases are TGTGCCTGGGTTACACGGGACACGAACACTGAA. Translated: CAWVTRDTNTE. The full CDR3 is CAWVTRDTNTEAFF.

This clone was recorded at least ten times. The missing CDR3 end, 3 residues past where the read stops, is filled in from the germline J gene. The chain carries TRBV20-1 and TRBJ1-6, with 7 bases identical to TRBD1. The V gene end was trimmed by 4 bases and the J gene end by 4 bases; junction bases not matched to a gene: 7. Germline CDR1 is DFQATT and CDR2 is SNEGSKA (reference sequence). This CDR3 is built from 15 residues. Partial CDR3 DNA: TGCAGTGCTAAAGGGACAGAGATTTATAATTCACCC. Amino acids: CSAKGTEIYNSP. The entire CDR3 is CSAKGTEIYNSPLHF.

This clone has at least ten counts. Coverage ceases 3 residues before the CDR3 finishes, and the germline J gene fills in the end. This chain connects TRBV29-1 to TRBJ2-2; TRBD2 aligns across 7 bases. The CDR3 consists of 16 residues. Looked up from germline, CDR1 is SQVTM and CDR2 is ANQGSEA. Germline trimming cut 5 bases from V and 2 bases from J; bases unmatched to any gene: 11. CDR3 DNA (partial): TGCAGCGTTCGCCGGGGTGGGACTATTAACACCGGGGAG. Translated, it gives CSVRRGGTINTGE. The full CDR3 protein reads CSVRRGGTINTGELFF.

This clone was counted ten times or more. The read gets to within 3 residues of the CDR3 end, and the germline J gene fills in the rest. The chain employs TRBV2 and TRBJ1-1; 7 nucleotides match TRBD1. Germline CDR1 and CDR2: SNHLY and FYNNEI. V lost 6 bases and J lost 1; bases outside the gene matches: 11. The CDR3 loop spans 16 amino acids. Incomplete CDR3 DNA: TGTGCCAGCAGCGCGGACAGGCTAAGGGGGAACACTGAA. Translated, it gives CASSADRLRGNTE. The full CDR3 protein is CASSADRLRGNTEAFF. The full variable domain, with the rest looked up from reference TRBV2 and TRBJ1-1, is EPEVTQTPSHQVTQMGQEVILRCVPISNHLYFYWYRQILGQKVEFLVSFYNNEISEKSEIFDDQFSVERPDGSNFTLKIRSTKLEDSAMYFCASSADRLRGNTEAFFGQGTRLTVV.

There are a few counts of this clone. The read ends 3 residues before the CDR3 terminus; that terminus is restored from the germline J gene. The chain recombines TRBV19 with TRBJ2-7; 16 nucleotides line up with TRBD2. This CDR3 is 16 amino acids long. The germline CDR1 and CDR2 sequences are LNHDA and SQIVND (reference sequence). The V and J ends lost 3 bases and 2 bases, in that order; junction bases with no gene match: 1. Partial CDR3 DNA: TGTGCCAGTAGTATGGGACTAGCGGGAGGGCCCTACGAG. The encoded protein is CASSMGLAGGPYE. The CDR3 in its entirety is CASSMGLAGGPYEQYF.

On this clone itself: The DNA ends 3 residues before the CDR3 does, and the rest of the CDR3 is filled in from the germline J gene. V usage is TRBV7-9 and J usage is TRBJ2-2; 9 bases match TRBD1. The CDR3 covers 15 residues. The germline V gene has CDR1 SEHNR and CDR2 FQNEAQ (reference sequence). J lost 4 bases, V lost 6 bases, and 6 bases had no gene match. CDR3 DNA, as far as it was read: TGTGCCAGCAGAACGGGACAGGGTATCACCGGGGAG. Translating gives CASRTGQGITGE. The whole CDR3 protein reads CASRTGQGITGELFF.

This clone showed up many times. The read ends 3 residues shy of where the CDR3 ends; the end is completed using the germline J gene. This rearrangement joins TRBV5-1 to TRBJ1-6; 8 nucleotides match TRBD1. The V segment lost 5 bases and the J segment 6 bases; nucleotides outside the gene matches: 4. The CDR3 sequence is 14 residues long. Looked up from germline, CDR1 is SGHRS and CDR2 is YFSETQ. The part of the CDR3 DNA that was read is TGCGCCAGCAGTGAAGGACAGGGTAATTCACCC. It is translated as CASSEGQGNSP. The whole CDR3 region reads CASSEGQGNSPLHF.

This clone has more than one count but fewer than ten. The read finishes 3 residues shy of the CDR3 end, and the germline J gene is used to complete it. The V call is TRBV7-9, the J call TRBJ1-2; maybe TRBD1 (6 bases). This CDR3 has 14 residues. Trimming pared 6 bases from V and 2 bases from J, leaving 13 bases between. CDR1 is SEHNR and CDR2 is FQNEAQ in the germline V gene (reference sequence). The CDR3 sequence is CASSPTGGNYGYTF. The sequenced part of the CDR3 DNA is TGTGCCAGCAGTCCGACAGGAGGAAACTATGGC. The full variable domain, in which reference TRBV7-9 and TRBJ1-2 provide the parts outside the CDR3, is DTGVSQNPRHKITKRGQNVTFRCDPISEHNRLYWYRQTLGQGPEFLTYFQNEAQLEKSRLLSDRFSAERPKGSFSTLEIQRTEQGDSAMYLCASSPTGGNYGYTFGSGTRLTVV.

This clone turned up a few times. From the germline J gene comes the end of the CDR3, since the read stops 3 residues before it. The gene calls are TRBV19 and TRBJ1-2; tentatively, D is TRBD1 (6 bases). Germline-derived CDR1 and CDR2 are LNHDA and SQIVND (reference sequence). This CDR3 region has 16 residues. V was trimmed by 7 bases and J by 0 bases, leaving 18 bases between them. The DNA read from the CDR3 is TGTGCCAGTATCCCCGGACAGCAAACTTCTAACTATGGC. This gives the protein CASIPGQQTSNYG. The entire CDR3 sequence reads CASIPGQQTSNYGYTF.

The CDR3 region is CASRPGVGSGELFF. CDR3 DNA (partial): TGTGCCAGCAGACCGGGGGTGGGGTCCGGGGAG. This chain uses TRBV2 with TRBJ2-2; D may be TRBD2 (6 bases). The read ends 3 residues before the CDR3 terminus; that terminus is restored from the germline J gene. The CDR3 has 14 residues. CDR1 and CDR2 from the germline V gene are SNHLY and FYNNEI. V was pared by 6 bases and J by 6 bases, with 14 bases between.

Many counts were recorded for this clone. The part of the CDR3 DNA that was read is TGCAGTGCTAAAATACAGTTCCCCAAAAACATT. The encoded protein is CSAKIQFPKNI. The full CDR3 is CSAKIQFPKNIQYF. The chain links TRBV20-1 to TRBJ2-4; D is uncertain. The read gets to within 3 residues of the CDR3 end, and the germline J gene fills in the rest. Trimming removed 4 bases at V and 2 bases at J, with 12 bases between. The CDR3 sequence is 14 residues long. Germline V gene lookup returns CDR1 DFQATT and CDR2 SNEGSKA (reference sequence).

This clone was observed many times. The read terminates 3 residues before the CDR3 end, so the remaining end is supplied by the germline J gene. The V and J genes are TRBV7-9 and TRBJ1-2, with a tentative D call TRBD1 (5 bases). Germline V gene lookup returns CDR1 SEHNR and CDR2 FQNEAQ (reference sequence). The CDR3 contains 13 residues. V lost 1 base and J lost 5, with 8 bases in between. The covered CDR3 bases are TGTGCCAGCAGCTTAGTGGGGGGTTATGGC. Its translation: CASSLVGGYG. The entire CDR3 protein is CASSLVGGYGYTF.

This clone came up many times. Coverage ceases 3 residues before the CDR3 finishes, and the germline J gene fills in the end. The chain combines TRBV5-5 with TRBJ2-2, with 8 bases fitting TRBD1. The germline gives CDR1 SGHKS, CDR2 YYEKEE (reference sequence). CDR3 length equals 12 residues. Here the CDR3 reads CASSSGQGALFF. CDR3 bases read: TGTGCCAGCAGCTCCGGACAGGGCGCG.

This clone was found many times. The read stops 3 residues short of the end of the CDR3; the missing end is completed from the germline J gene. The chain employs TRBV7-3 and TRBJ2-1; 9 nucleotides agree with TRBD1. The CDR3 loop spans 15 amino acids. V lost 5 bases, J lost 1 base, and 3 bases stayed unmatched. Germline V gene sequence: CDR1 SGHTA, CDR2 FQGTGA. The CDR3 here is CASSQTGGSYNEQFF. The CDR3 DNA, read in part, is TGTGCCAGCAGCCAGACAGGGGGTTCCTACAATGAG.

This clone was counted ten times or more. The CDR3 is cut off 3 residues early in the read; its end comes from the germline J gene. The rearrangement joins TRBV10-1 to TRBJ2-7; D possibly corresponds to TRBD1 (6 bases). This CDR3 has 14 amino acids. Germline loops: CDR1 WNHNN, CDR2 SYGVQD (reference sequence). V was clipped by 5 bases and J by 0 bases, with 11 bases between them. The CDR3 DNA, read in part, is TGCGCCAGCAGTCAGGACAGAAGCTCCTACGAG. Amino acids: CASSQDRSSYE. The whole CDR3 region reads CASSQDRSSYEQYF.